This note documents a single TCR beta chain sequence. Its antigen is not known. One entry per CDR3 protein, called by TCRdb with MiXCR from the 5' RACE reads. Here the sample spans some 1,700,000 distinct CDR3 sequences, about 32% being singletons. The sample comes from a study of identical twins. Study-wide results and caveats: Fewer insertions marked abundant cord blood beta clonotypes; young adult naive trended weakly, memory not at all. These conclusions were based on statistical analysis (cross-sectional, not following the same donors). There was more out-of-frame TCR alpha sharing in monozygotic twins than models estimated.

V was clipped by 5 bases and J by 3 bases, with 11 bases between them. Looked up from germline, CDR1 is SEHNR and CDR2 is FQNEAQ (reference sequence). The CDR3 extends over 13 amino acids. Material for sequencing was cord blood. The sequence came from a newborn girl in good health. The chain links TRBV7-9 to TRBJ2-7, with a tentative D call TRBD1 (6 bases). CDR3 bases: TGTGCCAGCAGCAACCGGGACAACTACGAGCAGTACTTC. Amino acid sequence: CASSNRDNYEQYF.